These T cell receptor beta chains were read from a single sample in a study of blood T cell repertoires in COVID-19. Repertoires were generated with immunoSEQ multiplex PCR, while TCRdb's copy carries only in-frame clones and drops some. The sample lists approximately 50,000 clones, around nine tenths occurring once. The specimen was peripheral blood. The receptors stem from a man aged 35-49 years with acute or convalescent COVID-19. Both conserved end residues are part of each CDR3. Fields, in order: CDR3 protein, CDR3 DNA, J gene, D gene, clone size, V gene. A D gene is named only where the DNA matches it firmly. For some rows the clone size is stated as once, few or many, or as a class when expanded; others skip it.

CASSPARTSMRELFF | TGCGCCAGCAGCCCAGCAAGGACTAGCATGAGGGAGCTGTTTTTT | TRBJ2-2 | TRBD2 | . | TRBV5-1
CATSRGSGTGVGNQPQHF | TGTGCCACCAGCAGAGGGTCAGGGACAGGGGTAGGCAATCAGCCCCAGCATTTT | TRBJ1-5 | TRBD1 | . | TRBV15
CASSAPDSYGYTF | TGTGCCAGTAGTGCCCCTGACAGCTATGGCTACACCTTC | TRBJ1-2 | . | . | TRBV19
CASSLARGYEQYF | TGCGCCAGCAGCTTGGCCAGGGGGTACGAGCAGTACTTC | TRBJ2-7 | TRBD1 | . | TRBV5-1
CASSSAPGQKETQYF | TGTGCCAGCAGCTCAGCACCGGGACAGAAAGAGACCCAGTACTTC | TRBJ2-5 | TRBD1 | . | TRBV3-1/TRBV3-2
CASKRDRGSGTEAFF | TGTGCCAGCAAAAGGGACAGGGGGTCCGGCACTGAAGCTTTCTTT | TRBJ1-1 | TRBD1 | once | TRBV27
CASSATTQGGGNIQYF | TGTGCCAGCAGTGCAACAACGCAAGGGGGGGGGAACATTCAGTACTTC | TRBJ2-4 | . | . | TRBV25-1
CASDRNTEAFF | TGTGCCAGCGATAGGAACACTGAAGCTTTCTTT | TRBJ1-1 | . | . | TRBV6-5
CASKGIDRGGQPQHF | TGTGCCAGTAAAGGAATTGACAGGGGAGGTCAGCCCCAGCATTTT | TRBJ1-5 | TRBD1 | . | TRBV19
CASSARTGGAYEQYF | TGTGCCAGCAGTGCCCGGACAGGGGGCGCTTACGAGCAGTACTTC | TRBJ2-7 | TRBD1 | . | TRBV2
CATSDLGTGGLNEQFF | TGTGCCACCAGTGATTTGGGGACAGGAGGTCTCAATGAGCAGTTCTTC | TRBJ2-1 | TRBD1 | . | TRBV24-1
CASSEGSGTSTYEQYF | TGCGCCAGCAGTGAGGGCAGCGGAACCTCGACCTACGAGCAGTACTTC | TRBJ2-7 | . | . | TRBV10-1
CASSEFSVVEQYF | TGTGCCAGCAGTGAATTTTCGGTGGTGGAGCAGTACTTC | TRBJ2-7 | . | . | TRBV6-1
CSAPWPGHHTNEQFF | TGCAGCGCCCCATGGCCGGGACACCATACGAATGAGCAGTTCTTC | TRBJ2-1 | . | once | TRBV29-1
CASRLTGVGQPQHF | TGTGCCAGCAGGTTGACAGGGGTGGGGCAGCCCCAGCATTTT | TRBJ1-5 | TRBD1 | few | TRBV6-5
CASSLRSQETQYF | TGTGCCAGCAGTCTCCGGTCCCAAGAGACCCAGTACTTC | TRBJ2-5 | . | . | TRBV12-3/TRBV12-4
CASSLMTRAGELFF | TGTGCCAGCAGCTTAATGACGCGGGCCGGGGAGCTGTTTTTT | TRBJ2-2 | . | . | TRBV7-9
CATSDPGTYNEQFF | TGTGCCACCAGTGATCCCGGGACATACAATGAGCAGTTCTTC | TRBJ2-1 | . | . | TRBV24-1
CASSTRVPRRERTDTQYF | TGTGCCAGCAGCACCCGCGTCCCCCGGCGGGAGAGGACAGATACGCAGTATTTT | TRBJ2-3 | TRBD2 | . | TRBV9
CASTGPHSYEQYF | TGTGCCAGCACAGGGCCCCACTCCTACGAGCAGTACTTC | TRBJ2-7 | . | . | TRBV6-5
CASSELSDTEAFF | TGTGCCAGCTCGGAGTTGTCAGACACTGAAGCTTTCTTT | TRBJ1-1 | . | . | TRBV18
CASSYSGQARLAFF | TGTGCCAGCAGTTACTCGGGTCAGGCCAGGTTAGCTTTCTTT | TRBJ1-1 | . | . | TRBV6-5
CASSPDWGYKQYEQYF | TGTGCCAGCAGCCCCGACTGGGGCTATAAACAATACGAGCAGTACTTC | TRBJ2-7 | . | . | TRBV3-1/TRBV3-2
CASSAGDNQPQHF | TGTGCCAGCTCAGCCGGGGACAATCAGCCCCAGCATTTT | TRBJ1-5 | . | . | TRBV18
CASSSQGATNEKLFF | TGTGCCAGCAGCTCCCAGGGGGCAACTAATGAAAAACTGTTTTTT | TRBJ1-4 | TRBD1 | . | TRBV5-4
CAWGPGQGAQPQHF | TGTGCCTGGGGTCCGGGACAGGGGGCTCAGCCCCAGCATTTT | TRBJ1-5 | TRBD1 | . | TRBV30
CADRGEKDTQYF | TGCGCCGACAGGGGTGAGAAGGATACGCAGTATTTT | TRBJ2-3 | TRBD1 | few | TRBV10-1
CAISAGGVNGYTF | TGTGCCATCTCAGCGGGGGGCGTTAATGGCTACACCTTC | TRBJ1-2 | . | . | TRBV10-3
CATSDLTGGTDTQYF | TGTGCCACCAGTGATTTGACAGGGGGCACAGATACGCAGTATTTT | TRBJ2-3 | TRBD1 | . | TRBV24-1
CASSLSGPSYNEQFF | TGTGCCAGCAGCTTGTCGGGTCCCTCCTACAATGAGCAGTTCTTC | TRBJ2-1 | . | . | TRBV5-4
CASSTRLAGGPQEQYF | TGTGCCAGCAGCACCCGACTAGCGGGAGGGCCTCAAGAGCAGTACTTC | TRBJ2-7 | TRBD2 | . | TRBV9
CASSLGQGRYGYTF | TGTGCCAGCAGTTTGGGGCAGGGCCGTTATGGCTACACCTTC | TRBJ1-2 | . | . | TRBV27
CASRPLRDRGTEAFF | TGTGCCAGCAGACCTCTCCGGGACAGAGGAACTGAAGCTTTCTTT | TRBJ1-1 | TRBD1 | once | TRBV6-2/TRBV6-3
CASSVGGTSGSGEQYF | TGTGCCAGTAGTGTGGGGGGGACTAGCGGGAGTGGCGAGCAGTACTTC | TRBJ2-7 | TRBD2 | . | TRBV19
CAWSPESNQPQHF | TGTGCCTGGAGTCCCGAGAGCAATCAGCCCCAGCATTTT | TRBJ1-5 | . | . | TRBV30
CASSRGLAGVNEQFF | TGTGCCAGCAGCCGTGGACTAGCGGGTGTCAATGAGCAGTTCTTC | TRBJ2-1 | TRBD2 | . | TRBV11-2
CASSSGQTVADTQYF | TGCGCCAGCAGTTCCGGACAGACAGTTGCAGATACGCAGTATTTT | TRBJ2-3 | . | . | TRBV5-1
CAISESDRSGNSPLHF | TGTGCCATCAGTGAGTCGGACAGATCAGGGAATTCACCCCTCCACTTT | TRBJ1-6 | . | . | TRBV10-3
CASSYPGNEQFF | TGTGCCAGCAGTTACCCCGGCAATGAGCAGTTCTTC | TRBJ2-1 | . | . | TRBV6-2/TRBV6-3
CASSVDGVTEAFF | TGTGCCAGCAGCGTAGATGGAGTCACTGAAGCTTTCTTT | TRBJ1-1 | . | . | TRBV9
CASSPTGGITDTQYF | TGCGCCAGCAGCCCTACGGGCGGGATCACAGATACGCAGTATTTT | TRBJ2-3 | . | . | TRBV5-1
CASSFPGTDTQYF | TGTGCCAGCAGCTTCCCAGGCACAGATACGCAGTATTTT | TRBJ2-3 | . | . | TRBV5-4